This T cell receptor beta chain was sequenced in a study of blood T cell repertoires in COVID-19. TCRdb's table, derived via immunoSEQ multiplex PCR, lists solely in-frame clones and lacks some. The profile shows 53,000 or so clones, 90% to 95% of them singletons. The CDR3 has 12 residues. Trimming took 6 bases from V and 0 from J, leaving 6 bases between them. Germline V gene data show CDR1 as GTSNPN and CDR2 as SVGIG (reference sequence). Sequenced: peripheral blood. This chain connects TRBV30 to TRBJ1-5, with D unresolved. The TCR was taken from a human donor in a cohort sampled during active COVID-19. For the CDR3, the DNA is TGTGCCTGCGCGGCTAGCAATCAGCCCCAGCATTTT. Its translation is CACAASNQPQHF.